These 8 T cell receptor beta chains originate from one sample sequenced in a study of beta chain features in type 1 diabetes. Every bit of the isolated RNA underwent reverse transcription, so sequencing read expressed TCRB transcripts. Assay: immunoSEQ multiplex PCR; the TCRdb copy retains only in-frame clones and omits some. The data contain about 250,000 clones, 13% to 15% of them seen just once; the ten biggest clones take up roughly 0.024%. The specimen sequenced was naive CD4+ T cells from blood. These receptor sequences come from a woman aged 40 to 50 in good health.

This clone has a count of ten or more. This chain links TRBV7-9 with TRBJ2-6; D remains ambiguous. V was trimmed by 8 bases and J by 4 bases, leaving 6 bases between them. CDR1 is SEHNR, CDR2 FQNEAQ, per germline (reference sequence). The length of the CDR3 is 12 residues. The CDR3 here is CASLRGANVLTF. The CDR3 region has the DNA TGTGCCAGCCTGAGGGGGGCCAACGTCCTGACTTTC.

The genes are TRBV6-5 and TRBJ2-7; a weak D match, TRBD1 (6 bases). V shed 2 bases and J shed 5 bases, with 7 bases lying between them. This CDR3 contains 12 residues. From germline, CDR1 is MNHEY and CDR2 SVGAGI. CDR3 nucleotide sequence: TGTGCCAGCAGTTACGGGGGCAACGAGCAGTACTTC. This sequence encodes CASSYGGNEQYF.

The chain employs TRBV21-1 and TRBJ2-5; the DNA was not compared with TRBD2, the D call given in the table. TRBV21-1 is termed a pseudogene. The CDR3 has 17 residues. The CDR3 reads CASSKASPSGGRETQYF. CDR3 nucleotides: TGTGCCAGCAGCAAAGCTTCTCCTAGCGGGGGCCGGGAGACCCAGTACTTC.

The table lists this clone with a few counts. This chain joins TRBV5-1 and TRBJ2-5; 9 bases are shared with TRBD1. CDR1 SGHRS and CDR2 YFSETQ come from the germline V gene. Unmatched junction bases numbered 3, after V lost 4 bases and J lost 2 bases. The CDR3 has 14 residues. The CDR3 nucleotides are TGCGCCAGCAGCACCGGACAGGGGCAAGAGACCCAGTACTTC. Its translation is CASSTGQGQETQYF.

V and J are TRBV7-2 and TRBJ2-3; 8 nucleotides agree with TRBD1. V dropped 5 bases and J dropped 3; count of bases not matched to a gene: 10. This CDR3 contains 16 residues. CDR1 and CDR2 (germline): SGHTA, FQGNSA. CDR3 protein: CASSPYGDRMTDTQYF. CDR3 nucleotides: TGTGCCAGCAGCCCCTACGGGGACAGGATGACAGATACGCAGTATTTT.

This chain connects TRBV19 to TRBJ1-5, with TRBD1 as a possible D gene (5 bases). V gave up 6 bases and J gave up 0 bases, with 15 bases separating them. Germline V gives CDR1 LNHDA, CDR2 SQIVND (reference sequence). This CDR3 comprises 16 residues. The CDR3 here is CASRMSRANSNQPQHF. Here the CDR3 DNA reads TGTGCCAGTAGAATGTCCAGGGCTAATAGCAATCAGCCCCAGCATTTT.

The chain uses TRBV5-6 and TRBJ2-7; 11 nucleotides agree with TRBD2. J was trimmed by 5 bases and V by 1 base; bases with no gene match: 5. The CDR3 is 15 amino acids. Germline CDR1 SGHDT, CDR2 YYEEEE. CDR3 in DNA: TGTGCCAGCAGCTTGATTAGCGGGGGGGCCCACGAGCAGTACTTC. Translated, it gives CASSLISGGAHEQYF. Drawing the rest from reference TRBV5-6 and TRBJ2-7, the complete variable domain is DAGVTQSPTHLIKTRGQQVTLRCSPKSGHDTVSWYQQALGQGPQFIFQYYEEEERQRGNFPDRFSGHQFPNYSSELNVNALLLGDSALYLCASSLISGGAHEQYFGPGTRLTVT.

The V and J genes are TRBV7-2 and TRBJ2-7, with D possibly being TRBD2 (6 bases). Per germline, CDR1 SGHTA and CDR2 FQGNSA. V was pared by 0 bases and J by 3 bases, with 9 bases between. This CDR3 is 14 amino acids long. Here the CDR3 reads CASSLASGGYEQYF. In DNA form, the CDR3 reads TGTGCCAGCAGCTTAGCTAGCGGTGGCTACGAGCAGTACTTC.